Each of the 29 T cell receptor beta chains below was sequenced from the same sample in a study of blood T cell repertoires in COVID-19. Assay used: immunoSEQ multiplex PCR; TCRdb lists only in-frame clones, some missing. Of approximately 270,000 clones listed, 80% to 90% are singletons. Sequencing input: PBMCs or T cells enriched from blood (not recorded which). The source is a woman aged 25 to 39 with acute COVID-19.

V gene TRBV7-2 combines with J gene TRBJ2-1, with D perhaps TRBD2 (6 bases). The CDR3 contains 16 residues. V was shortened by 5 bases and J by 5 bases, with 19 bases between the two germline ends. The germline gives CDR1 SGHTA, CDR2 FQGNSA. This chain's CDR3 is CASSPLGSGLNNEQFF. Written as DNA, the CDR3 is TGTGCCAGCAGCCCCCTAGGGAGCGGGTTGAACAATGAGCAGTTCTTC.

The J gene is TRBJ2-1, the V gene TRBV28; the D gene is possibly TRBD1 (5 bases). Trimming stripped 6 bases from V and 10 bases from J, with 16 bases between. CDR3 length: 13 residues. The germline gives CDR1 MDHEN, CDR2 SYDVKM. CDR3 residues: CASSQGVVGEQFF. The CDR3 DNA follows: TGTGCCAGCAGCCAAGGGGTGGTGGGGGAGCAGTTCTTC.

The gene calls are TRBV13 and TRBJ2-1; 8 bases map to TRBD1. V lost 2 bases and J lost 2; bases outside the gene matches: 8. Germline V lookup: CDR1 PRHDT, CDR2 FYEKMQ (reference sequence). The length of the CDR3 is 17 residues. CDR3 residues: CASSLRVGQGTYNEQFF. The CDR3 bases are TGTGCCAGCAGCTTACGCGTCGGACAGGGAACCTACAATGAGCAGTTCTTC.

This rearrangement joins TRBV19 to TRBJ1-3, with TRBD1 as a possible D gene (5 bases). The CDR3 is 13 residues long. Trimming pared 6 bases from V and 3 bases from J, leaving 9 bases between. Germline CDR1 LNHDA, CDR2 SQIVND (reference sequence). This CDR3 reads CASSLGDGNTIYF. In nucleotides, the CDR3 is TGTGCCAGTAGCTTAGGGGATGGAAACACCATATATTTT.

The J gene is TRBJ1-2, the V gene TRBV29-1; 7 bases map to TRBD1. Germline CDR1 and CDR2: SQVTM and ANQGSEA. V trimming: 1 base; J trimming: 4 bases; junction bases outside the gene matches: 3. This CDR3 region has 13 residues. The CDR3 reads CSVEGDSSYGYTF. CDR3 sequence (DNA): TGCAGCGTTGAAGGGGACAGCTCCTATGGCTACACCTTC.

The CDR3 DNA reads as TGTGCCAGCAGTGAAAGGGGTTCACAGGAGCTGAACACTGAAGCTTTCTTT. This encodes CASSERGSQELNTEAFF. The chain is built from TRBV6-1 and TRBJ1-1; D perhaps matches TRBD1 (5 bases). V lost 2 bases and J 0 bases, leaving 16 bases between the germline ends. In germline, CDR1 is MNHNS, CDR2 SASEGT. The CDR3 extends over 17 amino acids.

The chain links TRBV3-1 (or the pseudogene TRBV3-2) to TRBJ1-2; tentatively, D is TRBD1 (6 bases). The V gene's germline CDR1 is LGHDT and CDR2 YNNKEL (reference sequence). V was clipped by 4 bases and J by 8 bases, with 11 bases between them. The CDR3 consists of 12 residues. The CDR3 region is CASSPGQQGYTF. The CDR3 nucleotides are TGTGCCAGCAGCCCTGGACAGCAGGGCTACACCTTC.

J is TRBJ2-1 and V is TRBV3-1 (or the pseudogene TRBV3-2); 8 bases map to TRBD2. Trimming cost V 5 bases and J 5 bases; bases outside gene matches: 11. The CDR3 is made up of 16 amino acids. Germline values: CDR1 LGHDT, CDR2 YNNKEL (reference sequence). Here the CDR3 reads CASSARVGTSNNEQFF. CDR3 nucleotide sequence: TGTGCCAGCAGCGCCCGAGTTGGGACTAGTAACAATGAGCAGTTCTTC.

V is TRBV24-1 and J is TRBJ2-1, with 9 bases matching TRBD1. The CDR3 is 15 amino acids. Germline assignment: CDR1 KGHDR and CDR2 SFDVKD. V shed 7 bases and J 5 bases; nucleotides not matched to a gene: 8. In nucleotides, the CDR3 is TGTGCCACCAGCCCTAAGGGACAGGGTAACAATGAGCAGTTCTTC. Amino acid sequence: CATSPKGQGNNEQFF.

The rearrangement joins TRBV7-9 to TRBJ2-7; 10 nucleotides agree with TRBD1. The ends lost 4 bases at V and 2 bases at J; junction bases unmatched: 11. Germline CDR1 SEHNR, CDR2 FQNEAQ (reference sequence). The CDR3 is 17 amino acids. The CDR3 region is CASSSTRQGAPPYEQYF. The CDR3 DNA reads as TGTGCCAGCAGCTCGACCAGACAGGGGGCGCCCCCCTACGAGCAGTACTTC.

V usage is TRBV11-3 and J usage is TRBJ2-3; D not certain. The length of the CDR3 is 13 residues. V was trimmed by 5 bases and J by 0 bases, leaving 6 bases between them. Germline CDR1 reads SGHNT; CDR2 reads YENEEA. The CDR3 reads CASSPTSTDTQYF. The DNA for the CDR3 is TGTGCCAGCAGCCCCACTAGCACAGATACGCAGTATTTT.

The chain is built from TRBV6-5 and TRBJ1-5; D might be TRBD1 (6 bases). The CDR3 contains 13 residues. Trimming stripped 6 bases from V and 3 bases from J, with 9 bases between. The V gene's germline CDR1 is MNHEY and CDR2 SVGAGI. The CDR3: CASSRDTNQPQHF. As DNA, the CDR3 is TGTGCCAGCAGCCGGGACACCAATCAGCCCCAGCATTTT.

The chain joins TRBV20-1 to TRBJ1-1, with D unresolved. Germline values: CDR1 DFQATT, CDR2 SNEGSKA (reference sequence). The length of the CDR3 is 10 residues. CDR3 in DNA: TGCTCATGGGCTGAGAATGAAGCTTTCTTT. Its translation: CSWAENEAFF.

The V call is TRBV9, the J call TRBJ1-1, with 9 bases identical to TRBD1. The CDR3 consists of 14 residues. The V gene end was trimmed by 4 bases and the J gene end by 11 bases; junction bases not matched to a gene: 12. The germline V gene encodes CDR1 SGDLS and CDR2 YYNGEE. CDR3 sequence (DNA): TGTGCCAGCAGCCCAAATATACAGGGGGCGCGGGCTTTCTTT. Translated, it gives CASSPNIQGARAFF. Full variable domain (rest looked up from reference TRBV9 and TRBJ1-1): DSGVTQTPKHLITATGQRVTLRCSPRSGDLSVYWYQQSLDQGLQFLIQYYNGEERAKGNILERFSAQQFPDLHSELNLSSLELGDSALYFCASSPNIQGARAFFGQGTRLTVV.

The chain has TRBV7-3 and TRBJ2-1, with TRBD2 matching over 9 bases. The germline V gene has CDR1 SGHTA and CDR2 FQGTGA. The CDR3 runs 14 residues. The trim removed 5 bases at V and 7 bases at J, leaving 6 bases unmatched. The CDR3 is CASSLGTSSNEQFF. The CDR3 nucleotides are TGTGCCAGCAGCCTCGGGACTAGCTCAAATGAGCAGTTCTTC.

The chain is built from TRBV7-2 and TRBJ2-6; 8 nucleotides line up with TRBD1. This CDR3 is built from 19 residues. Trimming took 5 bases from V and 1 from J; bases not matched to a gene: 13. CDR1 is SGHTA and CDR2 is FQGNSA in the germline V gene. The CDR3 here is CASSVLANRGISGANVLTF. CDR3 in DNA: TGTGCCAGCAGCGTCTTAGCTAACAGGGGGATTTCTGGGGCCAACGTCCTGACTTTC.

The genes are TRBV2 and TRBJ1-5; no firm D call. V was cut by 5 bases and J by 7 bases, with 15 bases left in between. The CDR3 spans 14 residues. Germline V CDR1 and CDR2: SNHLY, FYNNEI. In DNA form, the CDR3 reads TGTGCCAGCAGTCATACAGAAGTAGGCCAGCCCCAGCATTTT. This gives the protein CASSHTEVGQPQHF.

The V gene is TRBV5-4, the J gene TRBJ1-6; D is ambiguous. The CDR3 is made up of 15 amino acids. Trimming shortened V by 0 bases and J by 4 bases, and 8 bases separated the two germline ends. Germline V CDR1 and CDR2: SGHNT, YYREEE (reference sequence). The CDR3 DNA reads as TGTGCCAGCAGCTTGGACAGAGATTATAATTCACCCCTCCACTTT. As protein: CASSLDRDYNSPLHF.

For the CDR3, the DNA is TGCGCCAGCAGCTCGACTGAAGCTTCCTACGAGCAGTACTTC. Its protein product is CASSSTEASYEQYF. The chain employs TRBV5-1 and TRBJ2-7; no firm D call. This CDR3 contains 14 residues. CDR1 and CDR2 from the germline V gene are SGHRS and YFSETQ. The germline V and J ends were trimmed by 3 bases and 1 base, with 11 bases remaining between them.

The genes are TRBV19 and TRBJ2-1, with D unresolved. Germline loops: CDR1 LNHDA, CDR2 SQIVND (reference sequence). Between the trimmed V and J ends, which lost 7 bases and 7 bases, there was a span of 17 bases. The CDR3 is 14 amino acids. CDR3: CASMAGSGTNEQFF. The DNA for the CDR3 is TGTGCCAGTATGGCCGGGTCGGGTACGAATGAGCAGTTCTTC.

The rearrangement uses TRBV3-1 (or the pseudogene TRBV3-2) and TRBJ1-1; 8 bases are a match to TRBD1. Germline CDR1 is LGHDT and CDR2 is YNNKEL (reference sequence). CDR3 length: 15 residues. The V gene end was trimmed by 3 bases and the J gene end by 1 base; junction bases not matched to a gene: 4. The CDR3 DNA reads as TGTGCCAGCAGCCACCGGACAGGGCGGAACACTGAAGCTTTCTTT. It translates to CASSHRTGRNTEAFF.

The chain carries TRBV7-9 and TRBJ2-7; the match to TRBD1 covers 8 bases. CDR3 length: 18 amino acids. Germline assignment: CDR1 SEHNR and CDR2 FQNEAQ (reference sequence). V lost 1 base to trimming and J lost 0 bases; unmatched junction nucleotides: 11. The CDR3 DNA reads TGTGCCAGCAGCTTAGGCAGCGGTGGGACAGGTCCCTCCTACGAGCAGTACTTC. This gives the protein CASSLGSGGTGPSYEQYF.

V is TRBV28 and J is TRBJ1-2, with D unresolved. V gave up 2 bases and J gave up 4 bases, with 8 bases separating them. Germline V gene lookup returns CDR1 MDHEN and CDR2 SYDVKM. The CDR3 covers 13 residues. The CDR3 loop reads CASSLGSIYGYTF. The CDR3 DNA sequence: TGTGCCAGCAGTTTAGGCTCAATCTATGGCTACACCTTC.

The chain recombines TRBV4-3 with TRBJ2-2, with unresolved D. The CDR3 totals 14 residues. V shed 1 base and J shed 7 bases, with 10 bases lying between them. CDR1 LGHNA and CDR2 YSLEER come from the germline V gene. The CDR3 nucleotides are TGCGCCAGCAGCCAAGTGTACTTTAACGGGGAGCTGTTTTTT. Translation gives CASSQVYFNGELFF.

The V call is TRBV19, the J call TRBJ1-4, with 8 bases fitting TRBD1. This CDR3 region has 13 residues. V trimming: 8 bases; J trimming: 10 bases; junction bases outside the gene matches: 9. Germline V gene lookup returns CDR1 LNHDA and CDR2 SQIVND (reference sequence). The CDR3 is CASADRGRGKLFF. CDR3 nucleotides: TGTGCCAGTGCTGACAGGGGACGCGGAAAACTGTTTTTT.

This clone appeared once. The J gene is TRBJ1-4, the V gene TRBV27; D possibly corresponds to TRBD1 (6 bases). V lost 6 bases and J lost 4, with 12 bases in between. The CDR3 contains 14 residues. Germline CDR1 and CDR2: MNHEY and SMNVEV (reference sequence). In nucleotides, the CDR3 is TGTGCCAGCAGGACGGGACATAGTAATGAAAAACTGTTTTTT. Amino acids: CASRTGHSNEKLFF.

The chain carries TRBV29-1 and TRBJ1-1; D may be TRBD1 (5 bases). The CDR3 length is 18 residues. V was shortened by 7 bases and J by 0 bases, with 27 bases between the two germline ends. Per the germline V gene, CDR1 is SQVTM and CDR2 is ANQGSEA. The CDR3 loop is CSGKPGLRDWGMNTEAFF. The CDR3 DNA reads TGCAGCGGGAAGCCGGGACTCCGGGACTGGGGGATGAACACTGAAGCTTTCTTT.

This rearrangement joins TRBV2 to TRBJ1-2; the D gene is possibly TRBD1 (5 bases). Germline V CDR1 and CDR2: SNHLY, FYNNEI. The V end lost 7 bases, the J end lost 4 bases, and 16 bases lay between the germline ends. CDR3 length: 14 residues. Written as DNA, the CDR3 is TGTGCCAGCAAGGGGCAGGGCGTTATCTATGGCTACACCTTC. This gives the protein CASKGQGVIYGYTF.

The chain recombines TRBV4-1 with TRBJ1-2; 9 bases align to TRBD1. From germline, CDR1 is MGHRA and CDR2 YSYEKL. The CDR3 covers 18 residues. V lost 0 bases, J lost 6 bases, and 14 bases stayed unmatched. The CDR3 DNA is TGCGCCAGCAGCCAAGAGGTTCCACGGGACAGGGTTTCCCATGGCTACACCTTC. Translated: CASSQEVPRDRVSHGYTF.